One sample yielded the 8 T cell receptor beta chains listed below, sequenced in a study of blood T cells in healthy people across ages. Alongside a J-beta primer mix, a sample-barcoded 5' primer served in a second PCR lasting 7 to 11 cycles. TCRdb reprocessed the 5' RACE reads with MiXCR, giving one entry per CDR3 protein. The data show 1.2 million to 1.5 million distinct CDR3 sequences, roughly 60% seen once. Sequenced input: blood. The receptors were gathered from a man between 18 and 35 years old in good health.

In this sample, this clonotype turned up a few times. This CDR3 is CASSQDQGYGYTF. For the CDR3, the DNA is TGTGCCAGCAGCCAGGATCAGGGCTATGGCTACACCTTC. This chain uses TRBV3-1 with TRBJ1-2; tentative D call: TRBD1 (5 bases). The V gene's germline CDR1 is LGHDT and CDR2 YNNKEL (reference sequence). The V and J ends lost 3 bases and 4 bases respectively, with 9 bases between them. This CDR3 has 13 amino acids.

The chain joins TRBV12-3 or TRBV12-4 to TRBJ1-3; D is perhaps TRBD1 (5 bases). The CDR3 length is 20 residues. V was shortened by 4 bases and J by 5 bases, with 30 bases between the two germline ends. The CDR3 reads CASSSDRYGASRQRRNTIYF. CDR3 DNA: TGTGCCAGCAGTTCCGACAGATACGGCGCAAGTCGACAACGGCGAAACACCATATATTTT.

This clonotype has a single count. The genes are TRBV18 and TRBJ2-5, with D possibly being TRBD1 (6 bases). Matching the DNA end better, TRBJ2-7 makes the J call doubtful. Germline values: CDR1 KGHSH, CDR2 LQKENI. The CDR3 spans 15 residues. This chain's CDR3 is CASSPTRTDYYEQYF. As DNA, the CDR3 is TGTGCCAGCTCACCAACGAGGACAGACTACTACGAGCAGTACTTC.

This clonotype turned up a few times. The junction shows a germline mismatch at one end, possibly a read error. The chain joins TRBV6-1 to TRBJ2-1; D remains unclear. Germline V gene data show CDR1 as MNHNS and CDR2 as SASEGT. This CDR3 contains 11 residues. The CDR3 reads CTSSVYNEQFF. The CDR3 DNA sequence: TGTACCAGCAGTGTTTACAATGAGCAGTTCTTC.

This chain links TRBV20-1 with TRBJ2-7; TRBD2 might be the D (6 bases). The CDR3 covers 15 residues. From germline, CDR1 is DFQATT and CDR2 SNEGSKA (reference sequence). V lost 3 bases to trimming and J lost 0 bases, with 15 bases between them. The CDR3 region has the DNA TGCAGTGCTAGGGGACTCCGGGCAAACTCCTACGAGCAGTACTTC. Its translation is CSARGLRANSYEQYF.

On this clonotype: At one boundary the junction diverges from the germline segment, which might be a read error. This chain links TRBV6-4 with TRBJ2-1, with 7 positions matching TRBD2. Germline loops: CDR1 MRHNA, CDR2 SNTAGT. This CDR3 is 16 amino acids long. The CDR3 loop reads CASNDSGTSDYNEQFF. DNA of the CDR3: TGTGCCAGCAATGACTCAGGTACTAGCGACTACAATGAGCAGTTCTTC.

The rearrangement uses TRBV5-6 and TRBJ2-1; D is undetermined. The V gene's germline CDR1 is SGHDT and CDR2 YYEEEE. This CDR3 region has 13 residues. V lost 4 bases to trimming and J lost 8 bases, with 13 bases between them. In DNA, the CDR3 is TGTGCCAGCAGCGTCCCTGGGCTGGATGAGCAGTTCTTC. This encodes CASSVPGLDEQFF.

V gene TRBV20-1 combines with J gene TRBJ2-7; D tentatively reads TRBD1 or TRBD2 (5 bases each). CDR3 length: 14 amino acids. CDR1 and CDR2 (germline): DFQATT, SNEGSKA (reference sequence). Trimming pared 0 bases from V and 4 bases from J, leaving 13 bases between. DNA of the CDR3: TGCAGTGCTAGAGATTCGAGGGGCCAATACGAGCAGTACTTC. Encoded protein: CSARDSRGQYEQYF.